The TCR beta chain under discussion was sequenced for a study of shared clonotypes between healthy human individuals. Whole-study results and caveats: It was observed that 5% to 6% of naive CD4 clonotypes were shared across a few donors.

The CDR3 covers 15 residues. Losses at the gene ends were 5 bases for V and 8 bases for J; bases not matched to a gene: 10. CDR1 MNHNY and CDR2 SVGAGI come from the germline V gene (reference sequence). As for this clone: Its antigen is unidentified.

Produced via immunoSEQ multiplex PCR; TCRdb's table is partial and in-frame only. The table lists some 500,000 clones, about 96% of them singletons. This sequence joins TRBV6-6 and TRBJ2-1; 9 bases match TRBD2. This sequence was found in a young woman in good health. The material sequenced was naive CD4+ T cells sorted from blood. Subset indicated: CD45RA+ positively selected. Written as DNA, the CDR3 is TGTGCCAGCAGTGATAGCGGGAGCCGGAGGGATGAGCAGTTCTTC. Translation: CASSDSGSRRDEQFF.